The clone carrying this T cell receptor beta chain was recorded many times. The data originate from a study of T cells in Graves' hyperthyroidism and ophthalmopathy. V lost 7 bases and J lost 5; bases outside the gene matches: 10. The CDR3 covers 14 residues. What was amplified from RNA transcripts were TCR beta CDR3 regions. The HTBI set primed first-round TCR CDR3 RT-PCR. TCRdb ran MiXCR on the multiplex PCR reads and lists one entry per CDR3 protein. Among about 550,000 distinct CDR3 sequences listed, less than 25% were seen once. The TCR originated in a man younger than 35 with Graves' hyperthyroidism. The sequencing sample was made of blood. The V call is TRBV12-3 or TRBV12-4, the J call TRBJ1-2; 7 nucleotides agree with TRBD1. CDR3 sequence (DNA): TGTGCCAGCACCCTCGGGGCAGGGGGATATGGCTACACCTTC. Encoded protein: CASTLGAGGYGYTF.